A selection of T cell receptor beta chains follows, all from one sample in a study of identical twins. MiXCR, run by TCRdb on the 5' RACE reads, gives a single entry per CDR3 protein. The sample shows roughly 500,000 distinct CDR3 sequences, less than 25% of them seen only once. These data also featured in a second study, about T cells expressing NK-cell markers.

Input material: CD4+ T cells sorted from blood. These receptors were taken from a woman aged 18-29 years in good health. Both conserved end residues are part of each CDR3. The D gene is left open where the match is weak. Expanded clones get a size class; other rows say once, few or many, or leave the size out.

d_gene	abundance	v_gene	len	j_gene	CDR3nt	CDR3aa
TRBD2	-	TRBV5-1	15	TRBJ2-5	TGCGCCAGCAGCTTCGGTTTTACTAGCGGAGAGACCCAGTACTTC	CASSFGFTSGETQYF
-	few	TRBV11-2	11	TRBJ2-1	TGTGCCAGCAGCCCCGATCTCGTGCAGTTCTTC	CASSPDLVQFF
TRBD1	-	TRBV20-1	13	TRBJ2-1	TGCAGTACTCGACAGGGGGCCCTAAATGAGCAGTTCTTC	CSTRQGALNEQFF
-	-	TRBV29-1	13	TRBJ1-1	TGCAGCGTTGAAAGCCCAGCCAACACTGAAGCTTTCTTT	CSVESPANTEAFF
-	many	TRBV5-1	13	TRBJ2-7	TGCGCCAGCAGCTACCGACAGGGACTCGAGCAGTACTTC	CASSYRQGLEQYF
-	once	TRBV20-1	14	TRBJ1-2	TGCAGTGCTAGAGATTCCCCGGGGGTTGGCGGCTACACCTTC	CSARDSPGVGGYTF
TRBD2	-	TRBV29-1	13	TRBJ2-3	TGCAGCGTTGAAGGATCGTTAGCGGGTACGCAGTATTTT	CSVEGSLAGTQYF
-	-	TRBV2	12	TRBJ2-7	TGTGCCAGCAGTGACTGGTACGACGAGCAGTACTTC	CASSDWYDEQYF
-	-	TRBV3-1	13	TRBJ2-1	TGTGCCAGCAGCCAAGTCCCCCTAGAGGGGCAGTTCTTC	CASSQVPLEGQFF
TRBD2	few	TRBV5-1	14	TRBJ2-7	TGCGCCAGCAGCCCCCGGCGGGGAGGGGACGAGCAGTACTTC	CASSPRRGGDEQYF
-	-	TRBV27	15	TRBJ2-2	TGTGCCAGCAGTTTATGGGGACCGACAACCGGGGAGCTGTTTTTT	CASSLWGPTTGELFF
-	few	TRBV5-5	14	TRBJ2-5	TGTGCCAGCAGCCCCGGGGCCAAGGAAGAGACCCAGTACTTC	CASSPGAKEETQYF
TRBD2	-	TRBV5-1	17	TRBJ2-1	TGCGCCAGCACCCTACGTGGACTAGCGGGGGGGATGGGTGAGCAGTTCTTC	CASTLRGLAGGMGEQFF
-	few	TRBV10-3	12	TRBJ1-2	TGTGCCATCAGTGAGGCTCTGGGTGGCTACACCTTC	CAISEALGGYTF
-	-	TRBV7-2	15	TRBJ2-3	TGTGCCAGCAGCTTATTGGGCCAGAACACAGATACGCAGTATTTT	CASSLLGQNTDTQYF
-	many	TRBV4-3	13	TRBJ1-6	TGCGCCAGCAGCCAACAGCGCGATTCACCCCTCCACTTT	CASSQQRDSPLHF
-	-	TRBV11-2	14	TRBJ2-7	TGTGCCAGCAGCTTAGGTCGGGACGGTTACGAGCAGTACTTC	CASSLGRDGYEQYF
-	-	TRBV25-1	12	TRBJ2-7	TGTGCCAGCAGTGTACACTCCTACGAGCAGTACTTC	CASSVHSYEQYF
-	few	TRBV20-1	15	TRBJ1-1	TGCAGTGCTAGCCGGGACTCTCTAATGAACACTGAAGCTTTCTTT	CSASRDSLMNTEAFF
-	-	TRBV9	14	TRBJ2-2	TGTGCCAGCAGCGTACAGGGGGGGAGTTGGGAGCTGTTTTTT	CASSVQGGSWELFF
TRBD2	-	TRBV6-1	17	TRBJ2-3	TGTGCCAGTACCCCCTCCCGGGACTACCAAAACAAAGATACGCAGTATTTT	CASTPSRDYQNKDTQYF
-	-	TRBV4-3	15	TRBJ1-1	TGCGCCAGCAGCCAAGACCTATCGCCTGGCACTGAAGCTTTCTTT	CASSQDLSPGTEAFF
-	-	TRBV5-1	13	TRBJ2-5	TGCGCCAGCAGTCGGACAGAACGGGAGACCCAGTACTTC	CASSRTERETQYF
-	-	TRBV7-2	14	TRBJ2-1	TGTGCCAGCAGCTTAGTCCTTAGCACCAATGAGCAGTTCTTC	CASSLVLSTNEQFF
TRBD1	-	TRBV20-1	13	TRBJ2-7	TGCAGTGCTAGGCCAGGGGGCTCCTACGAGCAGTACTTC	CSARPGGSYEQYF
-	few	TRBV18	14	TRBJ1-2	TGTGCCAGCTCACCCGCGTGGGGCGGCTATGGCTACACCTTC	CASSPAWGGYGYTF
TRBD1	-	TRBV15	14	TRBJ1-5	TGTGCCACCAGCAGCCAGACAGGGGACCGGCCCCAGCATTTT	CATSSQTGDRPQHF
TRBD1	few	TRBV5-1	15	TRBJ2-1	TGCGCCAGCGGACAGGACTCGAGCTCCTACAATGAGCAGTTCTTC	CASGQDSSSYNEQFF
TRBD2	-	TRBV7-6	16	TRBJ2-3	TGTGCCAGCAGCTCCCGGCTAGCGGGGGCCGGGGATACGCAGTATTTT	CASSSRLAGAGDTQYF
-	many	TRBV20-1	13	TRBJ1-3	TGCAGTGCGTCTCGGACGGACGGAAACACCATATATTTT	CSASRTDGNTIYF
TRBD2	-	TRBV20-1	14	TRBJ2-3	TGCAGTGCTTTACTAGCGGGGGAGAGGGATACGCAGTATTTT	CSALLAGERDTQYF
-	many	TRBV5-1	15	TRBJ2-2	TGCGCCAGCATAATGGGGAGCGGTCCCACCGGGGAGCTGTTTTTT	CASIMGSGPTGELFF
TRBD2	-	TRBV5-1	15	TRBJ2-5	TGCGCCAGCAGCTTGGCCGGACTAGCGGGCGAGACCCAGTACTTC	CASSLAGLAGETQYF
TRBD2	few	TRBV20-1	16	TRBJ2-3	TGCAGTGCCCCACCCGGGGGAGCGGGAGGGAAAGATACGCAGTATTTT	CSAPPGGAGGKDTQYF
-	few	TRBV20-1	14	TRBJ2-5	TGCAGTGCTAGAGATGGCCTAGCTGGAGAGACCCAGTACTTC	CSARDGLAGETQYF
TRBD2	few	TRBV20-1	15	TRBJ2-3	TGCAGTGCTAGAGATCTGGGACTAGCTTTAGATACGCAGTATTTT	CSARDLGLALDTQYF
-	-	TRBV5-1	14	TRBJ1-1	TGCGCCAGCAGCTTAGTCAGTCAGAACACTGAAGCTTTCTTT	CASSLVSQNTEAFF
-	-	TRBV5-5	15	TRBJ2-7	TGTGCCAGCAACCCCCGACAGGTTTCCCTCTACGAGCAGTACTTC	CASNPRQVSLYEQYF
-	-	TRBV7-2	14	TRBJ1-2	TGTGCCAGCAGCGGTTACGGGACGATTTATGGCTACACCTTC	CASSGYGTIYGYTF
TRBD2	many	TRBV4-3	18	TRBJ2-1	TGCGCCAGCAGCCAAGATACCAGCGGGAGTCCCCCCTACAATGAGCAGTTCTTC	CASSQDTSGSPPYNEQFF
TRBD1	-	TRBV20-1	17	TRBJ1-5	TGCAGTGCTAGAGTCCCGAGGACAGGAAGAAAAGATCAGCCCCAGCATTTT	CSARVPRTGRKDQPQHF
TRBD1	-	TRBV6-1	13	TRBJ1-2	TGTGCCAGCAGACGCGACAGGGGAGTTGGCTACACCTTC	CASRRDRGVGYTF